These T cell receptor beta chains were read from a single sample in a study of T cells in Graves' hyperthyroidism and ophthalmopathy. TCRdb itself ran the multiplex PCR reads through MiXCR, one entry per CDR3 protein. The profile shows about 520,000 distinct CDR3 sequences, roughly a quarter of them singletons. The sequenced material came from blood. The receptors here all came from a woman aged 25-40 years with Graves' ophthalmopathy. The CDR3 runs from the conserved cysteine through the conserved F or W. The D gene is left open where the match is weak. A row's size may be missing; if present it is once, few, many or a size class.

v_call: TRBV2
d_call: TRBD1
j_call: TRBJ2-7
clone_size: NA
cdr3_aa: CASSEQGALDEQYF
cdr3_nt: TGTGCCAGCAGTGAACAGGGGGCCCTCGACGAGCAGTACTTC

v_call: TRBV28
d_call: TRBD2
j_call: TRBJ2-2
clone_size: few
cdr3_aa: CASSPPRGLAGGTGELFF
cdr3_nt: TGTGCCAGCAGTCCCCCTCGGGGACTAGCGGGGGGGACCGGGGAGCTGTTTTTT

v_call: TRBV12-3/TRBV12-4
d_call: NA
j_call: TRBJ1-5
clone_size: many
cdr3_aa: CASSLYGNQPQHF
cdr3_nt: TGTGCCAGCAGTTTGTATGGCAATCAGCCCCAGCATTTT

v_call: TRBV9
d_call: NA
j_call: TRBJ1-2
clone_size: NA
cdr3_aa: CASNLNSGLGDYTF
cdr3_nt: TGTGCCAGCAATTTAAACTCGGGCCTAGGTGACTACACCTTC

v_call: TRBV4-1
d_call: NA
j_call: TRBJ1-2
clone_size: many
cdr3_aa: CASSGNWDGYTF
cdr3_nt: TGCGCCAGCAGCGGGAATTGGGATGGCTACACCTTC

v_call: TRBV2
d_call: NA
j_call: TRBJ1-2
clone_size: many
cdr3_aa: CASSVGASGYGYTF
cdr3_nt: TGTGCCAGCAGTGTCGGCGCATCCGGCTATGGCTACACCTTC

v_call: TRBV5-1
d_call: TRBD1
j_call: TRBJ2-5
clone_size: many
cdr3_aa: CASSPRQGSYETQYF
cdr3_nt: TGCGCCAGCAGCCCCCGACAGGGGTCGTATGAGACCCAGTACTTC

v_call: TRBV27
d_call: TRBD2
j_call: TRBJ2-3
clone_size: many
cdr3_aa: CASSFSGAPGDTQYF
cdr3_nt: TGTGCCAGCAGTTTCAGCGGGGCTCCGGGAGATACGCAGTATTTT

v_call: TRBV6-2/TRBV6-3
d_call: NA
j_call: TRBJ2-7
clone_size: many
cdr3_aa: CASSYVARGYEQYF
cdr3_nt: TGTGCCAGCAGCTATGTCGCACGTGGCTACGAGCAGTACTTC

v_call: TRBV6-4
d_call: NA
j_call: TRBJ1-1
clone_size: many
cdr3_aa: CASPGHKNTEAFF
cdr3_nt: TGTGCCAGTCCGGGACACAAGAACACTGAAGCTTTCTTT

v_call: TRBV6-1
d_call: NA
j_call: TRBJ2-6
clone_size: many
cdr3_aa: CASKGAGANVLTF
cdr3_nt: TGTGCCAGCAAGGGGGCTGGGGCCAACGTCCTGACTTTC

v_call: TRBV29-1
d_call: NA
j_call: TRBJ2-5
clone_size: many
cdr3_aa: CSAVGFLEAQYF
cdr3_nt: TGCAGCGCCGTGGGATTCTTGGAGGCCCAGTACTTC

v_call: TRBV12-3/TRBV12-4
d_call: TRBD1
j_call: TRBJ1-1
clone_size: many
cdr3_aa: CASSSAGRGRRTEAFF
cdr3_nt: TGTGCCAGCAGTTCAGCAGGGAGGGGGCGGCGTACTGAAGCTTTCTTT

v_call: TRBV15
d_call: NA
j_call: TRBJ2-2
clone_size: few
cdr3_aa: CATSRGQNTGELFF
cdr3_nt: TGTGCCACCAGCAGGGGACAAAACACCGGGGAGCTGTTTTTT

v_call: TRBV7-9
d_call: NA
j_call: TRBJ1-1
clone_size: many
cdr3_aa: CASRIMGDTEAFF
cdr3_nt: TGTGCCAGCAGGATTATGGGGGACACTGAAGCTTTCTTT

v_call: TRBV6-2/TRBV6-3
d_call: TRBD1
j_call: TRBJ1-6
clone_size: few
cdr3_aa: CASSTGTGVSPLHF
cdr3_nt: TGTGCCAGCAGCACCGGGACAGGGGTATCACCCCTCCACTTT

v_call: TRBV29-1
d_call: NA
j_call: TRBJ1-1
clone_size: few
cdr3_aa: CSAGTPQIPEAFF
cdr3_nt: TGCAGCGCAGGGACACCCCAGATCCCTGAAGCTTTCTTT

v_call: TRBV6-5
d_call: NA
j_call: TRBJ2-7
clone_size: many
cdr3_aa: CASSYSPDGYYEQYF
cdr3_nt: TGTGCCAGCAGTTACAGCCCGGACGGATACTACGAGCAGTACTTC

v_call: TRBV19
d_call: NA
j_call: TRBJ2-7
clone_size: many
cdr3_aa: CASSLGGKFYEQYF
cdr3_nt: TGTGCCAGTAGCCTTGGGGGGAAGTTCTACGAGCAGTACTTC

v_call: TRBV6-1
d_call: NA
j_call: TRBJ2-6
clone_size: NA
cdr3_aa: CASSLLGVAGANVLTF
cdr3_nt: TGTGCCAGCAGTCTCCTGGGAGTAGCCGGGGCCAACGTCCTGACTTTC

v_call: TRBV6-1
d_call: TRBD1
j_call: TRBJ1-5
clone_size: many
cdr3_aa: CAGGGTAGLGSNQPQHF
cdr3_nt: TGTGCCGGCGGGGGGACAGCAGGGCTGGGAAGCAATCAGCCCCAGCATTTT

v_call: TRBV11-2
d_call: TRBD2
j_call: TRBJ2-5
clone_size: many
cdr3_aa: CASSFSGVLTRETQYF
cdr3_nt: TGTGCCAGCAGCTTTAGCGGGGTTTTAACCAGAGAGACCCAGTACTTC

v_call: TRBV30
d_call: NA
j_call: TRBJ1-1
clone_size: many
cdr3_aa: CAWAEATEAFF
cdr3_nt: TGTGCCTGGGCGGAGGCCACTGAAGCTTTCTTT

v_call: TRBV11-2
d_call: TRBD2
j_call: TRBJ2-2
clone_size: many
cdr3_aa: CASSLVGGGNTGELFF
cdr3_nt: TGTGCCAGCAGCTTAGTCGGGGGGGGGAACACCGGGGAGCTGTTTTTT

v_call: TRBV6-5
d_call: TRBD2
j_call: TRBJ2-5
clone_size: many
cdr3_aa: CASSFLAGGRQETQYF
cdr3_nt: TGTGCCAGCAGTTTCCTAGCGGGGGGTCGACAAGAGACCCAGTACTTC

v_call: TRBV29-1
d_call: TRBD1
j_call: TRBJ2-7
clone_size: many
cdr3_aa: CSVSGTGPYEQYF
cdr3_nt: TGCAGCGTATCCGGGACAGGGCCATACGAGCAGTACTTC

v_call: TRBV5-1
d_call: NA
j_call: TRBJ2-4
clone_size: NA
cdr3_aa: CASSSPSGPKNIQYF
cdr3_nt: TGCGCCAGCAGCTCCCCTTCCGGACCCAAAAACATTCAGTACTTC

v_call: TRBV2
d_call: TRBD1
j_call: TRBJ1-1
clone_size: once
cdr3_aa: CASRDGQGRNTEAFF
cdr3_nt: TGTGCCAGCAGGGACGGACAGGGACGTAACACTGAAGCTTTCTTT

v_call: TRBV11-2
d_call: NA
j_call: TRBJ2-7
clone_size: many
cdr3_aa: CASSLVDRFYEQYF
cdr3_nt: TGTGCCAGCAGCTTAGTAGACAGGTTCTACGAGCAGTACTTC

v_call: TRBV11-2
d_call: NA
j_call: TRBJ2-4
clone_size: many
cdr3_aa: CASSFGENIKYF
cdr3_nt: TGTGCCAGCAGCTTTGGGGAAAACATTAAGTACTTC